This T cell receptor (beta chain) came from a study of control samples from healthy donors and cancer patients. Some clones are missing from TCRdb's copy, which holds only in-frame ones; the method was immunoSEQ multiplex PCR. The sample has approximately 160,000 clones, about 91% seen once. The sequence derives from a woman aged 35 to 49 in good health. Sample: blood.

Written as DNA, the CDR3 is TGTGCCACCAGCAGCGGGATGTTAAGTTCCTACGAGCAGTACTTC. Its translation: CATSSGMLSSYEQYF. The rearrangement joins TRBV15 to TRBJ2-7; D might be TRBD2 (5 bases). The CDR3 is 15 amino acids. CDR1 LNHNV and CDR2 YYDKDF come from the germline V gene (reference sequence). V was clipped by 3 bases and J by 1 base, with 13 bases between them.